The next 10 T cell receptor beta chains were all read from a single sample in a study of siplizumab effects on memory and regulatory T cells. Clones were read by immunoSEQ multiplex PCR, and TCRdb kept only the in-frame ones, dropping some. The table lists some 62,000 clones, roughly 78% of them singletons. The sequencing input was memory CD4+ T cells sorted from blood. The receptors derive from a human donor in good health.

The chain combines TRBV9 with TRBJ2-3; D gene unclear. Germline V CDR1 and CDR2: SGDLS, YYNGEE. This CDR3 contains 12 residues. V dropped 0 bases and J dropped 1 base, with 0 bases sitting between them. The CDR3 DNA sequence: TGTGCCAGCAGCGTAGGCACAGATACGCAGTATTTT. Encoded protein: CASSVGTDTQYF.

DNA for the CDR3: TGTGCCAGCAGGACAGGGGGCGCGGGTAACACCGGGGAGCTGTTTTTT. Amino acid sequence: CASRTGGAGNTGELFF. V usage is TRBV19 and J usage is TRBJ2-2; the match to TRBD1 covers 11 bases. V shed 9 bases, J shed 2 bases, and the junction held 8 bases outside the gene matches. The germline V gene encodes CDR1 LNHDA and CDR2 SQIVND (reference sequence). The CDR3 runs to 16 residues.

The rearrangement joins TRBV5-5 to TRBJ2-2, with D hard to call. Germline lookup yields CDR1 SGHKS and CDR2 YYEKEE (reference sequence). The CDR3 has 14 residues. Trimming stripped 0 bases from V and 7 bases from J, with 10 bases between. Here the CDR3 DNA reads TGTGCCAGCAGCTTGGGCGTGTGGGACGGGGAGCTGTTTTTT. Translation gives CASSLGVWDGELFF.

The chain couples TRBV21-1 to TRBJ1-5; the D call TRBD1 from the table was never checked on the DNA. TRBV21-1 is shown as a pseudogene. The CDR3 sequence is 13 residues long. The CDR3 protein is CASRDRSNQPQHF. The CDR3 region has the DNA TGTGCCAGCCGGGACAGGTCGAATCAGCCCCAGCATTTT.

The chain couples TRBV2 to TRBJ1-1, with D hard to call. CDR1 is SNHLY and CDR2 is FYNNEI in the germline V gene. The CDR3 loop spans 14 amino acids. The V end was cut by 3 bases, the J end by 6 bases, with 14 bases between. The CDR3 region is CASSERLVRSEAFF. CDR3 DNA: TGTGCCAGCAGTGAGAGGTTAGTGAGGTCTGAAGCTTTCTTT. Looking up the rest from reference TRBV2 and TRBJ1-1 gives the full variable domain: EPEVTQTPSHQVTQMGQEVILRCVPISNHLYFYWYRQILGQKVEFLVSFYNNEISEKSEIFDDQFSVERPDGSNFTLKIRSTKLEDSAMYFCASSERLVRSEAFFGQGTRLTVV.

This clone was seen only once. CDR3: CASSQGLGTYNYGYTF. In nucleotides, the CDR3 is TGTGCCAGCAGCCAAGGGTTAGGGACTTATAACTATGGCTACACCTTC. The chain links TRBV14 to TRBJ1-2, with D possibly being TRBD1 (5 bases). Per germline, CDR1 SGHDN and CDR2 FVKESK. The CDR3 extends over 16 amino acids. V was clipped by 1 base and J by 1 base, with 13 bases between them.

V gene TRBV9 combines with J gene TRBJ2-3, with 9 bases aligning to TRBD2. Germline values: CDR1 SGDLS, CDR2 YYNGEE. The V and J ends lost 0 bases and 0 bases, in that order; junction bases with no gene match: 2. The CDR3 spans 16 residues. Written as DNA, the CDR3 is TGTGCCAGCAGCGTAGCTCTAGCGGGGAGCACAGATACGCAGTATTTT. This encodes CASSVALAGSTDTQYF.

The chain links TRBV19 to TRBJ2-1, with D perhaps TRBD2 (5 bases). Per the germline V gene, CDR1 is LNHDA and CDR2 is SQIVND (reference sequence). CDR3 length: 15 residues. Trimming left V 7 bases short and J 5 bases short, with 18 bases between. The CDR3 DNA sequence: TGTGCCAGTACCCCCGGCAGGACTCTGCACAATGAGCAGTTCTTC. This sequence encodes CASTPGRTLHNEQFF.

Turning to this clone: An end of the junction differs from the germline gene, which may be a read error. The chain carries TRBV6-1 and TRBJ2-2, with 10 nucleotides matching TRBD1. CDR3 size: 14 residues. Germline V gene lookup returns CDR1 MNHNS and CDR2 SASEGT. The CDR3 loop is CASSRDRGGRGAVF. The CDR3 DNA sequence: TGTGCCAGCAGCCGGGACAGGGGTGGCCGGGGAGCTGTTTTT.

The chain is built from TRBV5-6 and TRBJ1-2; unclear D gene. The CDR3 is 11 amino acids. From germline, CDR1 is SGHDT and CDR2 YYEEEE. Trimming pared 2 bases from V and 5 bases from J, leaving 4 bases between. Written as DNA, the CDR3 is TGTGCCAGCAGCTTTCGGTATGGCTACACCTTC. Amino acid sequence: CASSFRYGYTF. The whole variable domain, remainder taken from reference TRBV5-6 and TRBJ1-2, is DAGVTQSPTHLIKTRGQQVTLRCSPKSGHDTVSWYQQALGQGPQFIFQYYEEEERQRGNFPDRFSGHQFPNYSSELNVNALLLGDSALYLCASSFRYGYTFGSGTRLTVV.